These T cell receptor beta chains were read from a single sample in a study of cytomegalovirus exposure and HLA in healthy donors. Here immunoSEQ multiplex PCR was the method, and the copy in TCRdb shows in-frame clones only, minus some. This table holds 150,000 or so clones, roughly 89% found once. The sequenced material came from PBMCs. These receptors were obtained from a woman younger than 35 in good health and CMV-seropositive. The CDR3 runs from the conserved cysteine through the conserved F or W. The D gene is left open where the match is weak. Clone size is given for some rows only: seen once, a few or many times, or a class if the clone is expanded.

clone size: .
V gene: TRBV7-9
D gene: .
J gene: TRBJ2-3
CDR3 protein: CASSFDFLSTDTQYF
CDR3 DNA: TGTGCCAGCAGCTTCGACTTCCTAAGCACAGATACGCAGTATTTT

clone size: .
V gene: TRBV6-1
D gene: .
J gene: TRBJ2-7
CDR3 protein: CASSEFGTKYEQYF
CDR3 DNA: TGTGCCAGCAGTGAGTTCGGGACAAAGTACGAGCAGTACTTC

clone size: .
V gene: TRBV6-5
D gene: TRBD2
J gene: TRBJ2-7
CDR3 protein: CASSRGGQGRSEQYF
CDR3 DNA: TGTGCCAGCAGCCGGGGGGGGCAGGGAAGGAGCGAGCAGTACTTC

clone size: .
V gene: TRBV2
D gene: TRBD1
J gene: TRBJ2-1
CDR3 protein: CASRTGTGVGNEQFF
CDR3 DNA: TGTGCCAGCAGGACCGGGACAGGGGTTGGGAATGAGCAGTTCTTC

clone size: .
V gene: TRBV18
D gene: TRBD1
J gene: TRBJ2-7
CDR3 protein: CASSATETGGFEQYF
CDR3 DNA: TGTGCCAGCTCAGCCACCGAGACAGGGGGTTTCGAGCAGTACTTC

clone size: .
V gene: TRBV4-2
D gene: .
J gene: TRBJ2-5
CDR3 protein: CASSQEVGRGGETQYF
CDR3 DNA: TGTGCCAGCAGCCAAGAGGTCGGCAGGGGTGGGGAGACCCAGTACTTC

clone size: .
V gene: TRBV7-7
D gene: .
J gene: TRBJ2-2
CDR3 protein: CASSPDRGAGELFF
CDR3 DNA: TGTGCCAGCAGCCCCGACCGGGGTGCCGGGGAGCTGTTTTTT

clone size: .
V gene: TRBV28
D gene: TRBD1
J gene: TRBJ2-2
CDR3 protein: CASSSRGQGVIGELFF
CDR3 DNA: TGTGCCAGCAGTTCGCGGGGACAGGGGGTAATCGGGGAGCTGTTTTTT

clone size: .
V gene: TRBV19
D gene: .
J gene: TRBJ2-1
CDR3 protein: CASSPGHNEQFF
CDR3 DNA: TGTGCCAGTAGTCCAGGGCACAATGAGCAGTTCTTC

clone size: .
V gene: TRBV5-6
D gene: TRBD1
J gene: TRBJ2-5
CDR3 protein: CASSLVWDREETQYF
CDR3 DNA: TGTGCCAGCAGCTTGGTCTGGGACAGGGAAGAGACCCAGTACTTC

clone size: .
V gene: TRBV11-2
D gene: TRBD2
J gene: TRBJ2-3
CDR3 protein: CASSLATSGTDTQYF
CDR3 DNA: TGTGCCAGCAGCTTAGCCACTAGCGGCACAGATACGCAGTATTTT

clone size: .
V gene: TRBV6-5
D gene: .
J gene: TRBJ2-3
CDR3 protein: CASSPRGRGTDTQYF
CDR3 DNA: TGTGCCAGCTCGCCGCGGGGGCGCGGCACAGATACGCAGTATTTT

clone size: .
V gene: TRBV5-1
D gene: TRBD1
J gene: TRBJ1-1
CDR3 protein: CASSPGTDTEAFF
CDR3 DNA: TGCGCCAGCAGCCCTGGGACAGACACTGAAGCTTTCTTT

clone size: .
V gene: TRBV5-4
D gene: .
J gene: TRBJ2-2
CDR3 protein: CASSSGVTGNTGELFF
CDR3 DNA: TGTGCCAGCAGCTCTGGGGTGACAGGGAACACCGGGGAGCTGTTTTTT

clone size: .
V gene: TRBV6-1
D gene: TRBD1
J gene: TRBJ1-1
CDR3 protein: CASSTGGKTEAFF
CDR3 DNA: TGTGCCAGCAGTACAGGGGGCAAGACTGAAGCTTTCTTT

clone size: .
V gene: TRBV7-8
D gene: TRBD2
J gene: TRBJ2-7
CDR3 protein: CASSPGLASSYEQYF
CDR3 DNA: TGTGCCAGCAGCCCGGGACTAGCGTCCTCCTACGAGCAGTACTTC

clone size: .
V gene: TRBV7-7
D gene: TRBD1
J gene: TRBJ2-2
CDR3 protein: CASSQGQHSNTGELFF
CDR3 DNA: TGTGCCAGCAGCCAGGGACAGCATTCGAACACCGGGGAGCTGTTTTTT

clone size: .
V gene: TRBV4-2
D gene: .
J gene: TRBJ2-7
CDR3 protein: CASSQPQDEQYF
CDR3 DNA: TGTGCCAGCAGCCAACCCCAGGACGAGCAGTACTTC

clone size: few
V gene: TRBV5-1
D gene: .
J gene: TRBJ2-7
CDR3 protein: CASRDERSSYEQYF
CDR3 DNA: TGCGCCAGCAGAGATGAAAGGAGCTCCTACGAGCAGTACTTC

clone size: .
V gene: TRBV5-4
D gene: TRBD1
J gene: TRBJ1-4
CDR3 protein: CASSPRTGINEKLFF
CDR3 DNA: TGTGCCAGCAGTCCCAGGACAGGGATTAATGAAAAACTGTTTTTT

clone size: once
V gene: TRBV9
D gene: .
J gene: TRBJ2-3
CDR3 protein: CASSFKWGERTDTQYF
CDR3 DNA: TGTGCCAGCAGTTTTAAGTGGGGGGAGCGCACAGATACGCAGTATTTT

clone size: .
V gene: TRBV28
D gene: TRBD1
J gene: TRBJ2-7
CDR3 protein: CASSGIGQGIPYEQYF
CDR3 DNA: TGTGCCAGCAGTGGGATCGGACAGGGGATACCCTACGAGCAGTACTTC

clone size: few
V gene: TRBV6-1
D gene: TRBD1
J gene: TRBJ1-2
CDR3 protein: CASSVGGRGYTF
CDR3 DNA: TGTGCCAGCAGTGTAGGGGGCAGGGGCTACACCTTC

clone size: .
V gene: TRBV7-6
D gene: TRBD2
J gene: TRBJ2-3
CDR3 protein: CASSWRLAGTDTQYF
CDR3 DNA: TGTGCCAGCAGCTGGAGACTAGCGGGCACAGATACGCAGTATTTT

clone size: .
V gene: TRBV11-2
D gene: TRBD1
J gene: TRBJ2-7
CDR3 protein: CASSVRDRVFSEQYF
CDR3 DNA: TGTGCCAGCAGCGTCCGGGACAGGGTATTTTCCGAGCAGTACTTC

clone size: many
V gene: TRBV7-2
D gene: .
J gene: TRBJ1-2
CDR3 protein: CASSLVGQGTNYGYTF
CDR3 DNA: TGTGCCAGCAGCTTAGTCGGTCAGGGGACTAACTATGGCTACACCTTC

clone size: once
V gene: TRBV7-2
D gene: .
J gene: TRBJ1-2
CDR3 protein: CASSLGDRMKANYGYTF
CDR3 DNA: TGTGCCAGCAGCTTAGGCGACAGAATGAAAGCTAACTATGGCTACACCTTC

clone size: .
V gene: TRBV27
D gene: TRBD1
J gene: TRBJ2-7
CDR3 protein: CASSGQGGREQYF
CDR3 DNA: TGTGCCAGCAGTGGACAGGGGGGGAGAGAGCAGTACTTC

clone size: .
V gene: TRBV18
D gene: .
J gene: TRBJ2-1
CDR3 protein: CASSSISGSSSYNEQFF
CDR3 DNA: TGTGCCAGCTCATCGATTAGCGGCAGTAGCTCCTACAATGAGCAGTTCTTC

clone size: .
V gene: TRBV6-1
D gene: .
J gene: TRBJ2-7
CDR3 protein: CASSEYLGGQYF
CDR3 DNA: TGTGCCAGCAGTGAATACCTGGGGGGGCAGTACTTC

clone size: once
V gene: TRBV10-3
D gene: TRBD2
J gene: TRBJ2-7
CDR3 protein: CAIRSGEGLYEQYF
CDR3 DNA: TGTGCCATCAGGAGTGGGGAGGGACTCTACGAGCAGTACTTC

clone size: .
V gene: TRBV11-3
D gene: .
J gene: TRBJ2-1
CDR3 protein: CASSSKTGTRNEQFF
CDR3 DNA: TGTGCCAGCAGCTCGAAGACCGGGACACGGAATGAGCAGTTCTTC

clone size: .
V gene: TRBV7-9
D gene: TRBD1
J gene: TRBJ1-1
CDR3 protein: CASSSLDRDTEAFF
CDR3 DNA: TGTGCCAGCAGCTCCCTCGACAGGGACACTGAAGCTTTCTTT

clone size: .
V gene: TRBV29-1
D gene: TRBD1
J gene: TRBJ2-5
CDR3 protein: CSEGQGTGETQYF
CDR3 DNA: TGCAGCGAAGGACAGGGTACCGGAGAGACCCAGTACTTC

clone size: .
V gene: TRBV6-5
D gene: TRBD1
J gene: TRBJ2-7
CDR3 protein: CASSYPGQGSYEQYF
CDR3 DNA: TGTGCCAGCAGCTATCCGGGACAGGGCTCCTACGAGCAGTACTTC

clone size: .
V gene: TRBV19
D gene: .
J gene: TRBJ1-4
CDR3 protein: CASSMGPRLGMTELFF
CDR3 DNA: TGTGCCAGTAGTATGGGGCCGCGACTTGGTATGACGGAACTGTTTTTT

clone size: .
V gene: TRBV4-2
D gene: .
J gene: TRBJ2-2
CDR3 protein: CASSQLTGELFF
CDR3 DNA: TGTGCCAGCAGCCAACTAACCGGGGAGCTGTTTTTT

clone size: many
V gene: TRBV2
D gene: .
J gene: TRBJ1-2
CDR3 protein: CASSVGEGYGYTF
CDR3 DNA: TGTGCCAGCAGTGTAGGGGAGGGCTATGGCTACACCTTC

clone size: .
V gene: TRBV6-1
D gene: .
J gene: TRBJ2-7
CDR3 protein: CASSEGWGAYEQYF
CDR3 DNA: TGTGCCAGCAGTGAGGGGTGGGGGGCCTACGAGCAGTACTTC

clone size: few
V gene: TRBV5-1
D gene: .
J gene: TRBJ1-3
CDR3 protein: CASPPQGPGNTIYF
CDR3 DNA: TGCGCCAGCCCCCCCCAGGGGCCTGGAAACACCATATATTTT

clone size: .
V gene: TRBV30
D gene: .
J gene: TRBJ1-1
CDR3 protein: CAWRRETRTEAFF
CDR3 DNA: TGTGCCTGGAGACGGGAGACACGCACTGAAGCTTTCTTT

clone size: .
V gene: TRBV13
D gene: TRBD1
J gene: TRBJ2-2
CDR3 protein: CASSLPGQGAVGELFF
CDR3 DNA: TGTGCCAGCAGCTTACCGGGACAGGGGGCTGTCGGGGAGCTGTTTTTT

clone size: once
V gene: TRBV7-6
D gene: TRBD1
J gene: TRBJ2-7
CDR3 protein: CASSLDTGGAYEQYF
CDR3 DNA: TGTGCCAGCAGCTTGGACACAGGGGGCGCCTACGAGCAGTACTTC

clone size: .
V gene: TRBV6-5
D gene: .
J gene: TRBJ1-1
CDR3 protein: CASRIRQANTEAFF
CDR3 DNA: TGTGCCAGCAGGATCCGACAGGCGAACACTGAAGCTTTCTTT

clone size: .
V gene: TRBV6-5
D gene: .
J gene: TRBJ2-7
CDR3 protein: CASRRDSWSYEQYF
CDR3 DNA: TGTGCCAGCAGGCGGGACAGCTGGAGCTACGAGCAGTACTTC

clone size: .
V gene: TRBV9
D gene: TRBD1
J gene: TRBJ1-4
CDR3 protein: CASSVGTGGTNEKLFF
CDR3 DNA: TGTGCCAGCAGCGTAGGTACAGGGGGCACTAATGAAAAACTGTTTTTT

clone size: .
V gene: TRBV18
D gene: .
J gene: TRBJ2-1
CDR3 protein: CASSPLQGLGYNEQFF
CDR3 DNA: TGTGCCAGCTCACCACTGCAGGGTCTTGGCTACAATGAGCAGTTCTTC

clone size: .
V gene: TRBV5-1
D gene: TRBD2
J gene: TRBJ2-3
CDR3 protein: CASSFAGVDTQYF
CDR3 DNA: TGCGCCAGCAGCTTCGCGGGGGTAGATACGCAGTATTTT

clone size: .
V gene: TRBV27
D gene: TRBD1
J gene: TRBJ1-2
CDR3 protein: CASTPGQGLNYGYTF
CDR3 DNA: TGTGCCAGCACGCCGGGACAGGGGCTCAACTATGGCTACACCTTC

clone size: .
V gene: TRBV7-3
D gene: .
J gene: TRBJ1-5
CDR3 protein: CASSLKQGAPQHF
CDR3 DNA: TGTGCCAGCAGCTTAAAACAGGGCGCGCCCCAGCATTTT

clone size: .
V gene: TRBV25-1
D gene: .
J gene: TRBJ2-7
CDR3 protein: CASSSFGYEQYF
CDR3 DNA: TGTGCCAGCAGTTCGTTCGGCTACGAGCAGTACTTC

clone size: few
V gene: TRBV19
D gene: .
J gene: TRBJ1-3
CDR3 protein: CASRPGSGNTIYF
CDR3 DNA: TGTGCCAGTAGGCCAGGCTCTGGAAACACCATATATTTT

clone size: .
V gene: TRBV6-5
D gene: .
J gene: TRBJ2-7
CDR3 protein: CASSYLQGGHEQYF
CDR3 DNA: TGTGCCAGCAGTTACTTACAGGGCGGACACGAGCAGTACTTC

clone size: once
V gene: TRBV11-3
D gene: .
J gene: TRBJ1-1
CDR3 protein: CACQGRGTEAFF
CDR3 DNA: TGTGCCTGCCAGGGGAGGGGCACTGAAGCTTTCTTT